This T cell receptor (beta chain) was recorded in a study of blood T cell repertoires in COVID-19. At the level of the study: The cDNA or gDNA used as material had been derived from T cells, B-cell-depleted T cells, or PBMCs.

In the authors' workflow: Estimation of nucleated cell counts relied on the amplification of reference gene primers. Using immunoSEQ multiplex PCR, the repertoire was profiled, and TCRdb retains in-frame clones only, with some absent. The DNA was the basis for D and trimming; V, J and clone size are from that table. The table shows roughly 92,000 clones, with around 89% occurring only once. Germline CDR1 MNHEY, CDR2 SVGAGI. This CDR3 has 16 amino acids. V lost 1 base and J lost 3; bases outside the gene matches: 5. What was sequenced was peripheral blood. The rearrangement uses TRBV6-5 and TRBJ2-5; 10 bases agree with TRBD2. The receptor was isolated from an elderly woman with active or convalescent COVID-19. The CDR3 reads CASSYLLAGPEETQYF. CDR3 nucleotides: TGTGCCAGCAGTTACTTACTAGCGGGACCCGAAGAGACCCAGTACTTC.